These T cell receptor beta chains were read from a single sample in a study of blood T cells in healthy people across ages. TCRdb passed the 5' RACE reads through MiXCR, listing each CDR3 protein once. The table records 1.5 million to 2 million distinct CDR3 sequences, 49% of them present only once. Sequenced: blood. These receptors were obtained from a woman aged 40 to 50 in good health. The CDR3 runs from the conserved cysteine through the conserved F or W. Each record gives: J gene, clone size, D gene, V gene, CDR3 DNA, CDR3 protein. A D gene is named only where the DNA matches it firmly. A row's size may be missing; if present it is once, few, many or a size class.

j_call: TRBJ2-4; clone_size: few; d_call: TRBD2; v_call: TRBV29-1; cdr3_nt: TGCAGAGTCGGGAGGGAAAGGGCTAGCGGGGTTCTAGCCAAAAACATTCAGTACTTC; cdr3_aa: CRVGRERASGVLAKNIQYF
j_call: TRBJ2-7; clone_size: NA; d_call: NA; v_call: TRBV6-2/TRBV6-3; cdr3_nt: TGTGCCAGCAGTGACCCAGGAGGTCCCTCCCTCGAGCAGTACTTC; cdr3_aa: CASSDPGGPSLEQYF
j_call: TRBJ2-5; clone_size: NA; d_call: NA; v_call: TRBV2; cdr3_nt: TGTGCCAGCAAATGGGGCGGTGGTGGAGAGACCCAGTACTTC; cdr3_aa: CASKWGGGGETQYF
j_call: TRBJ2-1; clone_size: NA; d_call: NA; v_call: TRBV24-1; cdr3_nt: TGTGCCACCAGTGGGGGTCGGGGGATCGGCCGGGATGAGCAGTTCTTC; cdr3_aa: CATSGGRGIGRDEQFF
j_call: TRBJ2-7; clone_size: NA; d_call: NA; v_call: TRBV9; cdr3_nt: TGTGCCAGCAGCGTGTCCGGGGAGCTAAGGTACAATGAGCAGTACTTC; cdr3_aa: CASSVSGELRYNEQYF
j_call: TRBJ1-2; clone_size: NA; d_call: TRBD1; v_call: TRBV20-1; cdr3_nt: TGCAGTGCTAGGGCTTCAGGGGGGCAAAACTATGGCTACACCTTC; cdr3_aa: CSARASGGQNYGYTF
j_call: TRBJ2-7; clone_size: NA; d_call: TRBD1; v_call: TRBV24-1; cdr3_nt: TGTGCCACCAGTGACATCAATGGACAGGACCACGAGCAGTACTTC; cdr3_aa: CATSDINGQDHEQYF
j_call: TRBJ2-3; clone_size: few; d_call: TRBD1; v_call: TRBV29-1; cdr3_nt: TGCAGCGTCCAGACAGGGCACACAGATACGCAGTATTTT; cdr3_aa: CSVQTGHTDTQYF
j_call: TRBJ2-1; clone_size: NA; d_call: NA; v_call: TRBV4-2; cdr3_nt: TGTGCCAGCAGCCAAGAATTCCGGGGGTCCTACAATGAGCAGTTCTTC; cdr3_aa: CASSQEFRGSYNEQFF
j_call: TRBJ1-1; clone_size: once; d_call: NA; v_call: TRBV9; cdr3_nt: TGTGCCAGCAGCGTAGTAGAAGGGCCAGCTTTCTTT; cdr3_aa: CASSVVEGPAFF
j_call: TRBJ2-5; clone_size: NA; d_call: TRBD1; v_call: TRBV20-1; cdr3_nt: TGCAGTGCTATCTGGGACAGTTACAATGAGCAGTACTTC; cdr3_aa: CSAIWDSYNEQYF
j_call: TRBJ2-1; clone_size: few; d_call: NA; v_call: TRBV20-1; cdr3_nt: TGCAGTGCTAGAGGCGGGGACGGGCTAGTTGGTGAGCAGTTCTTC; cdr3_aa: CSARGGDGLVGEQFF
j_call: TRBJ1-5; clone_size: NA; d_call: NA; v_call: TRBV5-1; cdr3_nt: TGCGCCAGCAGCGTGGCTCAGAATCAGCCCCAGCATTTT; cdr3_aa: CASSVAQNQPQHF
j_call: TRBJ2-3; clone_size: NA; d_call: NA; v_call: TRBV6-2/TRBV6-3; cdr3_nt: TGTGCCAGCAGTTTACTGACCGGGACACTTAAGCCCACAGATACGCAGTATTTT; cdr3_aa: CASSLLTGTLKPTDTQYF
j_call: TRBJ1-4; clone_size: NA; d_call: NA; v_call: TRBV20-1; cdr3_nt: TGCAGTGCTAGCAGGGAGTGGTATGAAAAACTGTTTTTT; cdr3_aa: CSASREWYEKLFF
j_call: TRBJ1-6; clone_size: NA; d_call: TRBD1; v_call: TRBV20-1; cdr3_nt: TGCAGTGCTAGAGCACAGGGGATGACACCCCTCCACTTT; cdr3_aa: CSARAQGMTPLHF
j_call: TRBJ2-3; clone_size: NA; d_call: NA; v_call: TRBV27; cdr3_nt: TGTGCCAGCAGTTGGGGTGGTGGCACAGATACGCAGTATTTT; cdr3_aa: CASSWGGGTDTQYF